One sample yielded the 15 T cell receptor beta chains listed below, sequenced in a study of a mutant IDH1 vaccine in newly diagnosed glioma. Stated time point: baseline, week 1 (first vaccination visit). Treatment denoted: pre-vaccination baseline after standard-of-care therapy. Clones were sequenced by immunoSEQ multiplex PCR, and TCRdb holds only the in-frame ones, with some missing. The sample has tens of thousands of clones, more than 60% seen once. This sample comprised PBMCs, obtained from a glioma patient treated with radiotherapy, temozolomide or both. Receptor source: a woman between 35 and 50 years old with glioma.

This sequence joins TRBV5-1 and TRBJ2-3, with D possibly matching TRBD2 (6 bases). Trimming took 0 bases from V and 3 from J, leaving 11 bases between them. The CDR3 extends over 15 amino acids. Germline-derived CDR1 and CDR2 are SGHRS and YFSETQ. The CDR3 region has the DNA TGCGCCAGCAGCTTGGGGCTAGCGCCGACAGATACGCAGTATTTT. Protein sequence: CASSLGLAPTDTQYF.

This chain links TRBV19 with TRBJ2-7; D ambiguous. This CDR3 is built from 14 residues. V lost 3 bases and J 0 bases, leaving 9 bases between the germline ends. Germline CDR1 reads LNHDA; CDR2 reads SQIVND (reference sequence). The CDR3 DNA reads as TGTGCCAGTAGTATCGGGTCCCGCTCCTACGAGCAGTACTTC. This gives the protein CASSIGSRSYEQYF.

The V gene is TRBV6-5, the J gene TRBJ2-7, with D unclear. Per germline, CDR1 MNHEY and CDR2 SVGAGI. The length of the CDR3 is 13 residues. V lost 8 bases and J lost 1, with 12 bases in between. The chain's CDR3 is CASGRLGSYEQYF. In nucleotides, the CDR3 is TGTGCCAGCGGCCGTTTGGGGTCCTACGAGCAGTACTTC.

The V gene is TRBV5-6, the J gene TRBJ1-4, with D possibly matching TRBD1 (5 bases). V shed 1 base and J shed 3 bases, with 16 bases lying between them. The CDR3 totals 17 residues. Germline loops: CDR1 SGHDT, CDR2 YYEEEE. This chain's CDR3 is CASSLRAGIRANEKLFF. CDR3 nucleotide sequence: TGTGCCAGCAGCTTGAGGGCAGGGATCCGGGCTAATGAAAAACTGTTTTTT. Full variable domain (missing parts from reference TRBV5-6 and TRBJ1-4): DAGVTQSPTHLIKTRGQQVTLRCSPKSGHDTVSWYQQALGQGPQFIFQYYEEEERQRGNFPDRFSGHQFPNYSSELNVNALLLGDSALYLCASSLRAGIRANEKLFFGSGTQLSVL.

CDR3 bases: TGCGCCAGCAGCATCTCCCGGGCCCAACGATCCACAGATACGCAGTATTTT. Translating gives CASSISRAQRSTDTQYF. The chain joins TRBV5-1 to TRBJ2-3; D unresolved. CDR3 length equals 17 residues. V shed 4 bases and J shed 2 bases, with 20 bases lying between them. Germline-derived CDR1 and CDR2 are SGHRS and YFSETQ.

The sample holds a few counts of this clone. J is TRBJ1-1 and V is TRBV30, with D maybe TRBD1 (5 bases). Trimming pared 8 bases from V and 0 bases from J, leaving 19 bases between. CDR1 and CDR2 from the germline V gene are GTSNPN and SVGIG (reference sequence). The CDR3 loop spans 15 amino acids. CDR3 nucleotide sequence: TGTGCCGGGGGGGACGGGACCTTTATGAACACTGAAGCTTTCTTT. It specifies CAGGDGTFMNTEAFF.

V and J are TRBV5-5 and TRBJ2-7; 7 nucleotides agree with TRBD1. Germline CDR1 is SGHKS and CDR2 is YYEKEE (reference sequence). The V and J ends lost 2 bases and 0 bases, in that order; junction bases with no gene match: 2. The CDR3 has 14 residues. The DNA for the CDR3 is TGTGCCAGCAGCTTACAGGGGACCTCCTACGAGCAGTACTTC. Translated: CASSLQGTSYEQYF. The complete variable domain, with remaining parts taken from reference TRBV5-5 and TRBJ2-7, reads DAGVTQSPTHLIKTRGQQVTLRCSPISGHKSVSWYQQVLGQGPQFIFQYYEKEERGRGNFPDRFSARQFPNYSSELNVNALLLGDSALYLCASSLQGTSYEQYFGPGTRLTVT.

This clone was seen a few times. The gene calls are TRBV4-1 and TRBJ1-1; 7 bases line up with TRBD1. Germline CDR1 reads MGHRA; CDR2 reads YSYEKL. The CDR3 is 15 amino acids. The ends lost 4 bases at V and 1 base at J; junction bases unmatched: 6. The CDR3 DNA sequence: TGCGCCAGCAGCCCAGGACAGGCAAGGAACACTGAAGCTTTCTTT. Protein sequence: CASSPGQARNTEAFF.

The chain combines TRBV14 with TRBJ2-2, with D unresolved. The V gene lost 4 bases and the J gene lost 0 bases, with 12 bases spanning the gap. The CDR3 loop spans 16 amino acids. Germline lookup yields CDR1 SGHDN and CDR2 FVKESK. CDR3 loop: CASSLTGLPNTGELFF. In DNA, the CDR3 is TGTGCCAGCAGCCTTACCGGGCTTCCGAACACCGGGGAGCTGTTTTTT.

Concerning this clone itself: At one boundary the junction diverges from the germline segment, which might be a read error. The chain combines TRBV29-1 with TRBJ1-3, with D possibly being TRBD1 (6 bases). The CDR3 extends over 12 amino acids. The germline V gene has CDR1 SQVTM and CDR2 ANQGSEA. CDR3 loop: CSVEEGGGNAGF. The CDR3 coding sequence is TGCAGCGTTGAAGAAGGGGGAGGCAACGCTGGTTTT.

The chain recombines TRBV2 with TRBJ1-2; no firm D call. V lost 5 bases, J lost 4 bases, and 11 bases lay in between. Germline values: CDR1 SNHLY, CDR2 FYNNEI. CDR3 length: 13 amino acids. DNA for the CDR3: TGTGCCAGCAGTCGGACCACTCTCTATGGCTACACCTTC. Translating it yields CASSRTTLYGYTF.

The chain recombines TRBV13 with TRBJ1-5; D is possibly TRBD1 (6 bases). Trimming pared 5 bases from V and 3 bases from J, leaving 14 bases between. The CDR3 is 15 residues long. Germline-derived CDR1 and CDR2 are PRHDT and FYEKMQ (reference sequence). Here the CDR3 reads CASSRSGQLNQPQHF. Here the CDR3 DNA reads TGTGCCAGCAGCCGATCTGGACAGCTCAATCAGCCCCAGCATTTT.

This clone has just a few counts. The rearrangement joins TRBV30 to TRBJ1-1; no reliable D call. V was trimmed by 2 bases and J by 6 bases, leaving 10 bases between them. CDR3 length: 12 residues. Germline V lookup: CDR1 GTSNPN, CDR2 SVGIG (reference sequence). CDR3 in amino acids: CAWSSPKPEAFF. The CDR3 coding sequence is TGTGCCTGGAGTTCACCAAAGCCTGAAGCTTTCTTT.

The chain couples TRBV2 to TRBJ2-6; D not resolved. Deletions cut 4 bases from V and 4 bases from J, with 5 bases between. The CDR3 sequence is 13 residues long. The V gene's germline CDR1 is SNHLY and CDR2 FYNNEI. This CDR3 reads CASSGAGANVLTF. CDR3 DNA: TGTGCCAGCAGTGGAGCAGGGGCCAACGTCCTGACTTTC.

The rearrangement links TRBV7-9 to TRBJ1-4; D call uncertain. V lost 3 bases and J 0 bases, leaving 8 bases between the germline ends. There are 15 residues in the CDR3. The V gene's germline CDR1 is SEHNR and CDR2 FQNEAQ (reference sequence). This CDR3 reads CASSFPQTTNEKLFF. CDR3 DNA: TGTGCCAGCAGCTTCCCGCAGACAACTAATGAAAAACTGTTTTTT.